Each of the 31 T cell receptor beta chains below was sequenced from the same sample in a study of vaccination effects on CD4 cells after COVID-19 (dated by TCRdb to the early 2020s). Libraries were made using the immunoSEQ multiplex PCR assay. TCRdb stores this immuneACCESS table with in-frame sequences only. Part of the clones is absent; in the studies checked, under half of the shortfall reflects unresolved V genes, and no reason is known for the rest. This sample gives under 40,000 clones in total; 65% to 70% of them show up just once. The leading ten clones occupy 4% to 4.5% of the sample. The antigens of these receptors remain unknown. After around eleven days of culture, CD4+ T cells were isolated with the EasySep CD4+ T cell isolation kit. Sequencing was performed on CD4+ T cells from PBMCs cultured without peptide, taken before COVID-19 vaccination. The receptor source for this set is a human donor who received a COVID-19 vaccine.

The V call is TRBV27, the J call TRBJ2-5; 10 bases are shared with TRBD1. The CDR3 is 14 amino acids. Trimming took 7 bases from V and 5 from J; bases not matched to a gene: 7. Per germline, CDR1 MNHEY and CDR2 SMNVEV (reference sequence). This chain's CDR3 is CASTQTGGRETQYF. The CDR3 DNA sequence: TGTGCCAGCACCCAGACAGGGGGCAGGGAGACCCAGTACTTC.

The chain uses TRBV11-2 and TRBJ2-7, with TRBD1 matching over 8 bases. The germline CDR1 and CDR2 sequences are SGHAT and FQNNGV. J gave up 2 bases and V 5 bases, and 5 bases lay outside the gene matches. There are 14 residues in the CDR3. In nucleotides, the CDR3 is TGTGCCAGCAGCCGCCCGGACAGGGCCTACGAGCAGTACTTC. It codes for CASSRPDRAYEQYF. Using reference TRBV11-2 and TRBJ2-7 for the parts outside the CDR3, the full variable domain is EAGVAQSPRYKIIEKRQSVAFWCNPISGHATLYWYQQILGQGPKLLIQFQNNGVVDDSQLPKDRFSAERLKGVDSTLKIQPAKLEDSAVYLCASSRPDRAYEQYFGPGTRLTVT.

The V call is TRBV7-2, the J call TRBJ2-5; 13 bases match TRBD2. The V gene end was trimmed by 4 bases and the J gene end by 1 base; junction bases not matched to a gene: 3. From germline, CDR1 is SGHTA and CDR2 FQGNSA. The CDR3 is 16 residues long. CDR3 in DNA: TGTGCCAGCAGCTCGGGACTAGCGGGGCTCCAAGAGACCCAGTACTTC. Its protein product is CASSSGLAGLQETQYF.

This chain links TRBV7-2 with TRBJ2-5; D is uncertain. The V and J ends lost 4 bases and 2 bases respectively, with 11 bases between them. Germline V CDR1 and CDR2: SGHTA, FQGNSA. The CDR3 runs 14 residues. Here the CDR3 DNA reads TGTGCCAGCAGCTCGGCTCTACCACAAGAGACCCAGTACTTC. Translation: CASSSALPQETQYF.

This clone was observed a handful of times. The CDR3 bases are TGTGCCAGCAGTTACTCGGCGTCACGCGGTGGCTATGGCTACACCTTC. Residues: CASSYSASRGGYGYTF. The gene calls are TRBV6-5 and TRBJ1-2, with D hard to call. CDR3 length: 16 amino acids. Germline V gene data show CDR1 as MNHEY and CDR2 as SVGAGI. The V and J ends lost 0 bases and 4 bases respectively, with 15 bases between them.

The CDR3 DNA reads TGTGCCAGCAGCGCCGGGGACACCAACTACGAGCAGTACTTC. Protein: CASSAGDTNYEQYF. This chain joins TRBV6-5 and TRBJ2-7; weak D call: TRBD1 (6 bases). Germline loops: CDR1 MNHEY, CDR2 SVGAGI. The CDR3 length is 14 residues. The V gene lost 6 bases and the J gene lost 3 bases, with 15 bases spanning the gap.

This chain uses TRBV27 with TRBJ2-7; no firm D call. Between the trimmed V and J ends, which lost 6 bases and 4 bases, there was a span of 13 bases. The CDR3 covers 13 residues. CDR1 is MNHEY and CDR2 is SMNVEV in the germline V gene (reference sequence). The CDR3 nucleotides read TGTGCCAGCAGAAAGGGTGGGCTTTACGAGCAGTACTTC. As protein: CASRKGGLYEQYF.

This chain links TRBV27 with TRBJ2-7, with 10 bases aligning to TRBD1. The CDR3 is 13 amino acids. After removal of 6 bases from V and 8 bases from J, the junction contained 7 bases not matched to a gene. Germline V CDR1 and CDR2: MNHEY, SMNVEV (reference sequence). CDR3 sequence reads: CASRLGQGSQQYF. The CDR3 DNA follows: TGTGCCAGCAGATTGGGACAGGGGAGTCAGCAGTACTTC.

The gene calls are TRBV7-9 and TRBJ1-3; 11 positions match TRBD1. The CDR3 has 16 amino acids. CDR1 is SEHNR and CDR2 is FQNEAQ in the germline V gene (reference sequence). V was pared by 3 bases and J by 0 bases, with 1 base of the junction left unmatched. CDR3: CASSFGQGASGNTIYF. The CDR3 DNA sequence: TGTGCCAGCAGCTTTGGACAGGGGGCCTCTGGAAACACCATATATTTT.

The gene calls are TRBV5-4 and TRBJ1-1; D perhaps matches TRBD1 (6 bases). From germline, CDR1 is SGHNT and CDR2 YYREEE (reference sequence). The V and J ends lost 0 bases and 7 bases respectively, with 13 bases between them. The CDR3 loop spans 14 amino acids. The CDR3, as DNA: TGTGCCAGCAGCTTGGGACAGGTGGGTGGTGAAGCTTTCTTT. Translation: CASSLGQVGGEAFF.

This clone was seen once. This chain joins TRBV29-1 and TRBJ2-7, with 15 bases matching TRBD2. The length of the CDR3 is 13 residues. Looked up from germline, CDR1 is SQVTM and CDR2 is ANQGSEA. V lost 5 bases and J lost 6; bases outside the gene matches: 2. The CDR3 bases are TGCAGCGTTACGGGACTAGCGGGGGGCGAGCAGTACTTC. Its translation: CSVTGLAGGEQYF.

This clone has more than one count but fewer than ten. V usage is TRBV2 and J usage is TRBJ2-2; D is unclear. With 7 bases removed from V and 4 bases from J, the gap between germline ends came to 7 bases. The CDR3 length is 12 residues. Germline lookup yields CDR1 SNHLY and CDR2 FYNNEI. The CDR3 bases are TGTGCCAGCAACGTCCGCACCGGGGAGCTGTTTTTT. This translates into CASNVRTGELFF. Combining the CDR3 with reference TRBV2 and TRBJ2-2 gives the whole variable domain EPEVTQTPSHQVTQMGQEVILRCVPISNHLYFYWYRQILGQKVEFLVSFYNNEISEKSEIFDDQFSVERPDGSNFTLKIRSTKLEDSAMYFCASNVRTGELFFGEGSRLTVL.

V gene TRBV6-4 combines with J gene TRBJ1-2; D remains unclear. The CDR3 sequence is 12 residues long. With 7 bases removed from V and 0 bases from J, the gap between germline ends came to 6 bases. CDR1 is MRHNA, CDR2 SNTAGT, per germline. The CDR3 nucleotides are TGTGCCAGCACCCCCGCTAACTATGGCTACACCTTC. It is translated as CASTPANYGYTF.

J is TRBJ2-6 and V is TRBV5-6; 8 bases are a match to TRBD2. Germline CDR1 SGHDT, CDR2 YYEEEE. CDR3 size: 16 residues. J gave up 4 bases and V 3 bases, and 6 bases lay outside the gene matches. The CDR3 DNA sequence: TGTGCCAGCAGCTCGGGGGGGGCCGAGGGGGCCAACGTCCTGACTTTC. This gives the protein CASSSGGAEGANVLTF.

The genes are TRBV9 and TRBJ1-4, with 8 bases aligning to TRBD1. V was pared by 4 bases and J by 6 bases, with 5 bases of the junction left unmatched. The germline CDR1 and CDR2 sequences are SGDLS and YYNGEE. CDR3 length: 14 residues. This CDR3 reads CASSPSGGYEKLFF. The CDR3 DNA is TGTGCCAGCAGCCCCTCAGGGGGCTATGAAAAACTGTTTTTT.

The gene calls are TRBV6-1 and TRBJ2-7; tentative D call: TRBD1 (6 bases). Germline V gives CDR1 MNHNS, CDR2 SASEGT. This CDR3 has 13 residues. Between the trimmed V and J ends, which lost 2 bases and 2 bases, there was a span of 7 bases. DNA of the CDR3: TGTGCCAGCAGTGAAAGGACAGCCTACGAGCAGTACTTC. Its translation: CASSERTAYEQYF.

The V call is TRBV15, the J call TRBJ1-5; no clear D. Trimming cost V 0 bases and J 5 bases, with 14 bases left between them. This CDR3 comprises 16 residues. From germline, CDR1 is LNHNV and CDR2 YYDKDF (reference sequence). The chain's CDR3 is CATSRDLGRRYQPQHF. The CDR3 DNA follows: TGTGCCACCAGCAGAGATTTGGGTCGGCGGTATCAGCCCCAGCATTTT.

The chain combines TRBV7-9 with TRBJ2-7; D unclear. CDR1 is SEHNR and CDR2 is FQNEAQ in the germline V gene (reference sequence). CDR3 length equals 15 residues. The V and J ends lost 5 bases and 4 bases respectively, with 18 bases between them. CDR3 nucleotide sequence: TGTGCCAGCAGCCCCGCGTGGGTGTCGAGTTACGAGCAGTACTTC. This translates into CASSPAWVSSYEQYF.

This chain links TRBV11-3 with TRBJ2-2; D is perhaps TRBD2 (5 bases). This CDR3 contains 15 residues. The V end was cut by 5 bases, the J end by 6 bases, with 16 bases between. In germline, CDR1 is SGHNT, CDR2 YENEEA. CDR3 protein: CASSPGGVRAGELFF. DNA of the CDR3: TGTGCCAGCAGCCCAGGTGGGGTGCGGGCCGGGGAGCTGTTTTTT.

The sample holds a few counts of this clone. The chain recombines TRBV4-1 with TRBJ1-1, with TRBD1 as a possible D gene (5 bases). The germline V gene has CDR1 MGHRA and CDR2 YSYEKL. Trimming took off 4 bases at V and 1 base at J, with 22 bases between the two ends. The CDR3 spans 18 residues. The CDR3 region is CASSRHTRPGGKNTEAFF. The CDR3 DNA reads TGCGCCAGCAGCCGCCACACCCGGCCGGGGGGAAAGAACACTGAAGCTTTCTTT.

This clone appeared once. The V call is TRBV10-1, the J call TRBJ1-2; 7 nucleotides match TRBD1. Per germline, CDR1 WNHNN and CDR2 SYGVQD (reference sequence). This CDR3 is built from 14 residues. After removal of 5 bases from V and 3 bases from J, the junction contained 6 bases not matched to a gene. The CDR3 region is CASSRQGRDYGYTF. The CDR3 DNA sequence: TGCGCCAGCAGTCGACAGGGACGGGACTATGGCTACACCTTC.

This clone was seen a few times. The gene calls are TRBV5-1 and TRBJ1-3; no clear D gene. The CDR3 has 15 amino acids. Trimming stripped 1 base from V and 8 bases from J, with 16 bases between. Germline V gives CDR1 SGHRS, CDR2 YFSETQ. CDR3 nucleotide sequence: TGCGCCAGCAGCTTGTTAGGCTTGGAGGTGGACACCATATATTTT. Translation gives CASSLLGLEVDTIYF.

This chain connects TRBV6-6 to TRBJ2-7; TRBD2 is a possible D gene (6 bases). The length of the CDR3 is 14 residues. V lost 6 bases and J 0 bases, leaving 12 bases between the germline ends. In germline, CDR1 is MNHNY, CDR2 SVGAGI (reference sequence). In DNA, the CDR3 is TGTGCCAGCAGGGACTACCTCAGCTCCTACGAGCAGTACTTC. It encodes CASRDYLSSYEQYF.

The rearrangement joins TRBV30 to TRBJ1-2; D gene uncertain. The germline V gene has CDR1 GTSNPN and CDR2 SVGIG (reference sequence). The CDR3 covers 16 residues. V lost 5 bases and J lost 0, with 19 bases in between. The CDR3 here is CAWGAAVVGTNYGYTF. CDR3 coding DNA: TGTGCCTGGGGAGCTGCCGTTGTTGGGACTAACTATGGCTACACCTTC.

The rearrangement joins TRBV6-5 to TRBJ2-1, with D possibly called TRBD1 or TRBD2 (5 bases each). Germline values: CDR1 MNHEY, CDR2 SVGAGI. The CDR3 length is 14 residues. Between the trimmed V and J ends, which lost 0 bases and 4 bases, there was a span of 7 bases. DNA for the CDR3: TGTGCCAGCAGTTACTCTTGGGGGTACAATGAGCAGTTCTTC. Translating it yields CASSYSWGYNEQFF.

The rearrangement joins TRBV6-1 to TRBJ2-5; D is undetermined. This CDR3 is 13 amino acids long. Germline values: CDR1 MNHNS, CDR2 SASEGT. The V gene lost 2 bases and the J gene lost 5 bases, with 9 bases spanning the gap. The CDR3 loop reads CASSESYVETQYF. The CDR3 DNA follows: TGTGCCAGCAGTGAAAGTTACGTGGAGACCCAGTACTTC.

V usage is TRBV5-1 and J usage is TRBJ2-1, with D tentatively TRBD2 (5 bases). The CDR3 has 12 amino acids. The germline V gene has CDR1 SGHRS and CDR2 YFSETQ. The V gene lost 4 bases and the J gene lost 3 bases, with 5 bases spanning the gap. CDR3 nucleotide sequence: TGCGCCAGCAGCGAGGGCTACAATGAGCAGTTCTTC. It encodes CASSEGYNEQFF.

This clone was seen more than once but under ten times. The chain uses TRBV2 and TRBJ1-1; tentatively, D is TRBD1 (5 bases). This CDR3 is 13 amino acids long. Germline V gene lookup returns CDR1 SNHLY and CDR2 FYNNEI. V shed 7 bases and J shed 0 bases, with 9 bases lying between them. The CDR3 DNA reads TGTGCCAGCAATAAGGGGTTGAACACTGAAGCTTTCTTT. This translates into CASNKGLNTEAFF.

The chain combines TRBV2 with TRBJ2-3; D call uncertain. The CDR3 has 12 amino acids. The germline CDR1 and CDR2 sequences are SNHLY and FYNNEI. Trimming cost V 6 bases and J 10 bases, with 14 bases left between them. CDR3 region: CASSPEVSPQYF. The CDR3 DNA reads TGTGCCAGCAGCCCCGAGGTATCCCCGCAGTATTTT.

This clone was counted between two and nine times. In DNA, the CDR3 is TGTGCCAGCAGGCCTCTAAGGGGCACTGAAGCTTTCTTT. Its translation: CASRPLRGTEAFF. The chain is built from TRBV5-4 and TRBJ1-1, with D perhaps matching TRBD1 (5 bases). The CDR3 is made up of 13 amino acids. The V end was cut by 5 bases, the J end by 4 bases, with 12 bases between. Germline V gene sequence: CDR1 SGHNT, CDR2 YYREEE (reference sequence).

This clone is judged medium-sized. The chain uses TRBV5-4 and TRBJ1-1; D remains unclear. From germline, CDR1 is SGHNT and CDR2 YYREEE (reference sequence). The CDR3 spans 11 residues. Trimming pared 7 bases from V and 1 base from J, leaving 5 bases between. The CDR3 reads CASSSNTEAFF. CDR3 coding DNA: TGTGCCAGCTCTTCGAACACTGAAGCTTTCTTT.